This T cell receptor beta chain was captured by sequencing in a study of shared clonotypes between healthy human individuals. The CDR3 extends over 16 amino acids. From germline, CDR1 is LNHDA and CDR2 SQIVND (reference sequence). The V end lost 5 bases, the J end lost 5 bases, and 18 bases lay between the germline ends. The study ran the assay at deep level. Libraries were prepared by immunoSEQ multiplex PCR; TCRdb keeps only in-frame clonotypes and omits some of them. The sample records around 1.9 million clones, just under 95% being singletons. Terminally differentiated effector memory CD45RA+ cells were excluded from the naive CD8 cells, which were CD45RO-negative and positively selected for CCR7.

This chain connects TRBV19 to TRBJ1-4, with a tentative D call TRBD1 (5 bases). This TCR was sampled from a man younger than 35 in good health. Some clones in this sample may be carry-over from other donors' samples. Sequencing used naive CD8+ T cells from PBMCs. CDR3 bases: TGTGCCAGTAGTGGAGGGGCATATGGCGTAAATGAAAAACTGTTTTTT. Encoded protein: CASSGGAYGVNEKLFF.